The text below deals with one T cell receptor (beta chain). With 11 bases removed from V and 0 bases from J, the gap between germline ends came to 8 bases. The CDR3 has 13 amino acids. Germline V gene data show CDR1 as MNHNS and CDR2 as SASEGT. The data belong to a study of CD8+ T cells in alopecia areata. Study context: Treatment comprised oral tofacitinib, 5 to 10 mg twice daily, in treated patients.

Peripheral blood and lesional scalp punch biopsies were taken from alopecia areata patients. Once RNA had been extracted, it was reverse transcribed into cDNA to act as the sequencing template. Assay: immunoSEQ multiplex PCR; the TCRdb copy retains only in-frame clones and omits some. This table has more than 200,000 clones, around two thirds appearing once. This receptor was taken from a human donor with alopecia areata. The rearrangement links TRBV6-1 to TRBJ2-6; no definite D call. The sample was CD4+ T cells sorted from blood, taken at week 0. This CDR3 is CALSPSGANVLTF. For the CDR3, the DNA is TGTGCCTTATCACCCTCTGGGGCCAACGTCCTGACTTTC.